These T cell receptor beta chains were read from a single sample in a study of CD8+ T cells in alopecia areata. Assay used: immunoSEQ multiplex PCR; TCRdb lists only in-frame clones, some missing. The sample has around 270,000 clones; nearly 60% are singletons. Sample: CD4+ T cells sorted from blood, taken at week 24, from a patient treated with tofacitinib. These receptors originate from a human donor with alopecia areata. CDR3s include the opening cysteine and the closing phenylalanine or tryptophan. Each record gives: CDR3 length, D gene, clone size, J gene, V gene, CDR3 protein, CDR3 DNA. D genes are given only for firm matches. Size tells how often a clone was seen (once, few, many) or the class of an expanded clone, and some rows leave it out.

13 - few TRBJ2-1 TRBV5-6 CASSFGQNNEQFF TGTGCCAGCAGCTTCGGACAGAACAATGAGCAGTTCTTC
13 - - TRBJ1-1 TRBV30 CAWSPRRLTEAFF TGTGCCTGGAGTCCGCGTAGGCTCACTGAAGCTTTCTTT
13 - few TRBJ2-3 TRBV11-2 CASSFGDTDTQYF TGTGCCAGCAGCTTTGGAGATACGGATACGCAGTATTTT
15 TRBD1 - TRBJ1-6 TRBV5-5 CASSRRTGQDSPLHF TGTGCCAGCAGCCGCAGGACAGGGCAGGATTCACCCCTCCACTTT
13 - - TRBJ2-5 TRBV28 CASSLTSRGTQYF TGTGCCAGCAGTTTAACTAGCCGGGGGACCCAGTACTTC
15 TRBD1 few TRBJ1-1 TRBV29-1 CSVEDALTGRPEAFF TGCAGCGTTGAAGATGCCCTGACAGGGAGGCCTGAAGCTTTCTTT
14 TRBD2 - TRBJ2-5 TRBV5-6 CASINLAGVETQYF TGTGCCAGCATCAACCTAGCGGGGGTAGAGACCCAGTACTTC
15 TRBD2 - TRBJ2-3 TRBV10-3 CAIATSGVSIDTQYF TGTGCCATTGCGACTAGCGGGGTATCTATCGATACGCAGTATTTT
14 TRBD2 few TRBJ2-3 TRBV10-3 CAIRTGLRTDTQYF TGTGCCATTCGCACGGGACTACGCACAGATACGCAGTATTTT
15 TRBD2 - TRBJ2-5 TRBV7-9 CASSSLFSGGETQYF TGTGCCAGCAGCTCTTTATTTAGCGGGGGAGAGACCCAGTACTTC
15 - - TRBJ2-5 TRBV7-2 CASSSGTTYQETQYF TGTGCCAGCAGCTCCGGGACGACGTACCAAGAGACCCAGTACTTC
14 - - TRBJ1-5 TRBV2 CASRGRTLDQPQHF TGTGCCAGCAGGGGCCGGACACTGGATCAGCCCCAGCATTTT
15 - - TRBJ2-5 TRBV28 CASSLRGSLQETQYF TGTGCCAGCAGTTTAAGGGGAAGTCTACAAGAGACCCAGTACTTC
13 TRBD2 - TRBJ2-1 TRBV6-5 CASSSPGLSLQFF TGTGCCAGCAGTTCCCCGGGACTATCATTACAGTTCTTC
13 - once TRBJ2-2 TRBV4-2 CASSLEAGGELFF TGTGCCAGCAGCTTAGAGGCTGGCGGGGAGCTGTTTTTT
14 - - TRBJ2-1 TRBV30 CAWGEVLTYNEQFF TGTGCCTGGGGGGAGGTACTGACCTACAATGAGCAGTTCTTC
14 - few TRBJ1-1 TRBV7-9 CASSFTGLNTEAFF TGTGCCAGCAGCTTTACAGGTTTGAACACTGAAGCTTTCTTT
15 - - TRBJ1-5 TRBV19 CASSGGQPRNQPQHF TGTGCCAGTAGTGGAGGACAGCCACGCAATCAGCCCCAGCATTTT
13 - few TRBJ1-3 TRBV29-1 CSVQGRAGNTIYF TGCAGCGTCCAGGGAAGGGCTGGAAACACCATATATTTT
16 TRBD1 - TRBJ1-5 TRBV15 CATSRVGTVSNQPQHF TGTGCCACCAGCAGAGTAGGGACAGTGAGCAATCAGCCCCAGCATTTT
13 - - TRBJ1-1 TRBV9 CASSVDLNTEAFF TGTGCCAGCAGCGTAGACTTGAACACTGAAGCTTTCTTT
16 TRBD1 once TRBJ1-4 TRBV15 CATSRDRQGGREKLFF TGTGCCACCAGCAGAGATAGGCAGGGGGGCCGTGAAAAACTGTTTTTT
13 - - TRBJ2-5 TRBV5-6 CASSKPMGETQYF TGTGCCAGCAGCAAACCCATGGGAGAGACCCAGTACTTC
12 - few TRBJ2-5 TRBV29-1 CSVFEGQETQYF TGCAGCGTCTTCGAGGGGCAAGAGACCCAGTACTTC
14 - - TRBJ2-6 TRBV30 CAWKPGAGANVLTF TGTGCCTGGAAGCCAGGGGCTGGGGCCAACGTCCTGACTTTC
15 - - TRBJ1-1 TRBV5-1 CASSLIQGMNTEAFF TGCGCCAGCAGCCTGATCCAGGGAATGAACACTGAAGCTTTCTTT
15 TRBD1 few TRBJ1-5 TRBV30 CAWSGDRVGDQPQHF TGTGCCTGGAGTGGCGACAGGGTTGGGGATCAGCCCCAGCATTTT
16 TRBD2 - TRBJ2-1 TRBV7-9 CASSPFQRGGENEQFF TGTGCCAGCAGCCCCTTCCAGCGGGGGGGAGAGAATGAGCAGTTCTTC
14 - - TRBJ2-5 TRBV6-5 CASSWLPPGETQYF TGTGCCAGCAGTTGGCTCCCCCCGGGGGAGACCCAGTACTTC
16 TRBD2 - TRBJ2-3 TRBV4-2 CASSLGTSGGTDTQYF TGTGCCAGCAGCCTTGGGACTAGCGGGGGCACAGATACGCAGTATTTT
19 TRBD2 - TRBJ2-1 TRBV4-1 CASSQSTSGALGSYNEQFF TGCGCCAGCAGCCAGTCAACTAGCGGGGCCCTTGGGTCCTACAATGAGCAGTTCTTC
16 - few TRBJ1-4 TRBV4-2 CASSQEVQGTNEKLFF TGTGCCAGCAGCCAAGAAGTACAGGGCACTAATGAAAAACTGTTTTTT
16 - few TRBJ2-1 TRBV9 CASRPGGTASYNEQFF TGTGCCAGCCGCCCCGGCGGGACAGCCTCCTACAATGAGCAGTTCTTC
12 - - TRBJ1-2 TRBV23-1 CASSQSPYGYTF TGCGCCAGCAGTCAATCGCCCTATGGCTACACCTTC
14 - - TRBJ2-2 TRBV25-1 CASSERANTGELFF TGTGCCAGCAGTGAACGTGCGAACACCGGGGAGCTGTTTTTT
15 - few TRBJ1-5 TRBV28 CASSLSGRGNQPQHF TGTGCCAGCAGTTTATCGGGAAGGGGCAATCAGCCCCAGCATTTT
13 - - TRBJ2-4 TRBV29-1 CSVVLAGTSIQYF TGCAGCGTTGTCTTGGCTGGGACGAGCATTCAGTACTTC
15 - few TRBJ2-2 TRBV30 CAWSPEYHTVGELFF TGTGCCTGGAGTCCCGAGTACCACACGGTCGGGGAGCTGTTTTTT
13 - - TRBJ2-5 TRBV29-1 CSVAGGARETQYF TGCAGCGTTGCCGGCGGGGCCCGGGAGACCCAGTACTTC
12 - few TRBJ2-4 TRBV29-1 CSVRQTENIQYF TGCAGCGTCAGACAGACGGAAAACATTCAGTACTTC
16 TRBD2 - TRBJ2-5 TRBV7-8 CASSFKAGGYQETQYF TGTGCCAGCAGCTTCAAAGCGGGGGGCTACCAAGAGACCCAGTACTTC
17 - - TRBJ2-3 TRBV2 CASSDGGLWFSTDTQYF TGTGCCAGCAGTGACGGCGGGCTTTGGTTTAGCACAGATACGCAGTATTTT